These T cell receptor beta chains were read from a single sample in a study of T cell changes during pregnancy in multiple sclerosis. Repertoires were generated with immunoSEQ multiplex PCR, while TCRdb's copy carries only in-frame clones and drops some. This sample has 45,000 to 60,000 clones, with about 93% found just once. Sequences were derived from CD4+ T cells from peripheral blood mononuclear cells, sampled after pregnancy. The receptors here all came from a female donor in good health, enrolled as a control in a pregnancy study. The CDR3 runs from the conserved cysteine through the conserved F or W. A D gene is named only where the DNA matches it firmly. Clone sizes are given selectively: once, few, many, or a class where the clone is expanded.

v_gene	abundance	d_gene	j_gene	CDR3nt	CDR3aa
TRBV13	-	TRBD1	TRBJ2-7	TGTGCCAGCAGCTTACGAGGGGGCCGGGCCTACGAGCAGTACTTC	CASSLRGGRAYEQYF
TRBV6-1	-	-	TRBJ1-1	TGTGCCAGCAGGGGAGAGCTCCTTTCCACTGAAGCTTTCTTT	CASRGELLSTEAFF
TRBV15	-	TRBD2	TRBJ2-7	TGTGCCACCAGCAGAGGCGCGGGGGAGGCCTACGAGCAGTACTTC	CATSRGAGEAYEQYF
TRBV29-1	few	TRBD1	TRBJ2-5	TGCAGCGTGGACCCGGGACAGGGGGCCGGAGAGACCCAGTACTTC	CSVDPGQGAGETQYF
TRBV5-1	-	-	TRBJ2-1	TGCGCCAGCAGCTTGGCCGCTCGCGACAGTGAGCAGTTCTTC	CASSLAARDSEQFF
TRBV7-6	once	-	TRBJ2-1	TGTGCCAGCAGCTTAAGGGTAGCGGAATACAATGAGCAGTTCTTC	CASSLRVAEYNEQFF
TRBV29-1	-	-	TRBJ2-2	TGCAGCGTTAAGCGCGGGTGGAACGGGGAGCTGTTTTTT	CSVKRGWNGELFF
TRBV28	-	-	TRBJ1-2	TGTGCCAGCACCTTGCGACGGGGTGGCTACACCTTC	CASTLRRGGYTF
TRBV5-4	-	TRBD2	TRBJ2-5	TGTGCCAGCAGCTTGGGTATTGCTAGCGGGAGAGGGGAGACCCAGTACTTC	CASSLGIASGRGETQYF
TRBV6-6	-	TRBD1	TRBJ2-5	TGTGCCAGCAGTTCGCGGGACAGGGAAGGAGAGACCCAGTACTTC	CASSSRDREGETQYF
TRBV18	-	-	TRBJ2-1	TGTGCCAGCTCAAGTTTCCAGGGGCCCTACAATGAGCAGTTCTTC	CASSSFQGPYNEQFF
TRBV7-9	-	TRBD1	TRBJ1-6	TGTGCCAGCAGCACCGGGACAGGCTCCCCTTCTCTTAATTCACCCCTCCACTTT	CASSTGTGSPSLNSPLHF
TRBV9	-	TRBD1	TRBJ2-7	TGTGCCAGCAGCGTAGGTACAGGGGGTCCCTACGAGCAGTACTTC	CASSVGTGGPYEQYF
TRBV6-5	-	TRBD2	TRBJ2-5	TGTGCCAGCGCTAGCGGGGGGGCAAAAGAGACCCAGTACTTC	CASASGGAKETQYF
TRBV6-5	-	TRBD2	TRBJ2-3	TGTGCCAGCAGTTACTCGCTAGCGGGAGATACGCAGTATTTT	CASSYSLAGDTQYF